These 19 T cell receptor beta chains were all obtained from the same sample, sequenced in a study of blood T cell repertoires in COVID-19. Here immunoSEQ multiplex PCR was the method, and the copy in TCRdb shows in-frame clones only, minus some. The sample yields around 400,000 clones, roughly 86% seen once. Sequencing input: peripheral blood. The receptors shown here come from a woman aged 60-75 years with COVID-19, enrolled during active disease.

The chain couples TRBV5-1 to TRBJ2-2, with a tentative D call TRBD2 (5 bases). The V end lost 3 bases, the J end lost 7 bases, and 10 bases lay between the germline ends. This CDR3 has 13 residues. The germline V gene has CDR1 SGHRS and CDR2 YFSETQ. The CDR3 region has the DNA TGCGCCAGCAGCTCTGAGGGTGGCGGGGAGCTGTTTTTT. Its translation is CASSSEGGGELFF.

This chain joins TRBV7-8 and TRBJ2-7; 14 nucleotides align to TRBD2. CDR3 length: 17 amino acids. Germline V lookup: CDR1 SGHVS, CDR2 FQNEAQ. V gave up 2 bases and J gave up 7 bases; unmatched junction bases: 10. CDR3 DNA: TGTGCCAGCAGCTTATGGTCCGGACTAGCGGGGGGTAAGGAGCAGTACTTC. It yields the protein CASSLWSGLAGGKEQYF.

This chain joins TRBV9 and TRBJ2-4; maybe TRBD1 (6 bases). Germline V gene lookup returns CDR1 SGDLS and CDR2 YYNGEE. Trimming cost V 0 bases and J 1 base, with 17 bases left between them. The CDR3 length is 18 residues. This CDR3 is CASSVDWAGDLAKNIQYF. The CDR3 DNA reads TGTGCCAGCAGCGTAGATTGGGCAGGGGATTTGGCCAAAAACATTCAGTACTTC.

This chain connects TRBV28 to TRBJ2-7; no definite D call. Trimming left V 1 base short and J 2 bases short, with 9 bases between. The CDR3 spans 14 residues. Germline V gene lookup returns CDR1 MDHEN and CDR2 SYDVKM. CDR3 region: CASSLSSRTYEQYF. The CDR3 DNA reads TGTGCCAGCAGTTTATCGTCGAGAACCTACGAGCAGTACTTC.

The chain has TRBV29-1 and TRBJ2-7; TRBD1 aligns across 9 bases. Germline CDR1 and CDR2: SQVTM and ANQGSEA. The J segment lost 3 bases and the V segment lost 3 bases, leaving 12 bases of the junction unmatched. This CDR3 has 16 residues. The CDR3 nucleotides are TGCAGCGTTGAGGATACTGGGACAGGGATCGGCTACGAGCAGTACTTC. Translation gives CSVEDTGTGIGYEQYF.

The gene calls are TRBV2 and TRBJ2-7; the D is unclear. This CDR3 is 11 amino acids long. Deletions cut 8 bases from V and 4 bases from J, with 9 bases between. Germline-derived CDR1 and CDR2 are SNHLY and FYNNEI. In DNA, the CDR3 is TGTGCCAGCTCTTTTTATTACGAGCAGTACTTC. Translated: CASSFYYEQYF.

The rearrangement joins TRBV18 to TRBJ1-2; 12 bases are shared with TRBD1. The CDR3 is made up of 17 amino acids. The V segment lost 5 bases and the J segment 4 bases; nucleotides outside the gene matches: 11. CDR1 is KGHSH, CDR2 LQKENI, per germline. The CDR3 region is CASSSPGQGAHSYGYTF. CDR3 sequence (DNA): TGTGCCAGCTCATCCCCGGGACAGGGGGCCCATTCCTATGGCTACACCTTC.

The chain has TRBV5-1 and TRBJ1-2; TRBD1 agrees at 7 bases. Germline V lookup: CDR1 SGHRS, CDR2 YFSETQ. The CDR3 extends over 13 amino acids. Unmatched junction bases numbered 10, after V lost 6 bases and J lost 8 bases. The CDR3 region is CASTPEGARGYTF. The CDR3 DNA reads TGCGCCAGCACCCCGGAGGGGGCGCGCGGCTACACCTTC. Variable domain in full (rest from reference TRBV5-1 and TRBJ1-2): KAGVTQTPRYLIKTRGQQVTLSCSPISGHRSVSWYQQTPGQGLQFLFEYFSETQRNKGNFPGRFSGRQFSNSRSEMNVSTLELGDSALYLCASTPEGARGYTFGSGTRLTVV.

CDR3 coding DNA: TGTGCCAGCAGCCAAGGGGAGGGCAGGGCAAGGGGCTACACCTTC. It encodes CASSQGEGRARGYTF. The V gene is TRBV3-1 (or the pseudogene TRBV3-2), the J gene TRBJ1-2; D is perhaps TRBD1 (5 bases). CDR3 length equals 15 residues. V was clipped by 1 base and J by 8 bases, with 17 bases between them. The germline V gene has CDR1 LGHDT and CDR2 YNNKEL (reference sequence).

The chain uses TRBV3-1 (or the pseudogene TRBV3-2) and TRBJ1-6, with TRBD1 matching 10 bases. Germline V gene lookup returns CDR1 LGHDT and CDR2 YNNKEL (reference sequence). The V gene end was trimmed by 6 bases and the J gene end by 9 bases; junction bases not matched to a gene: 5. The CDR3 loop spans 14 amino acids. The DNA of the CDR3 is TGTGCCAGCAGGGACAGGGGGGGGTCTTCACCCCTCCACTTT. Its translation: CASRDRGGSSPLHF.

This chain links TRBV27 with TRBJ1-1, with TRBD1 matching 8 bases. There are 16 residues in the CDR3. Germline V lookup: CDR1 MNHEY, CDR2 SMNVEV (reference sequence). The J segment lost 0 bases and the V segment lost 1 base, leaving 4 bases of the junction unmatched. The chain's CDR3 is CASSLLQGGLNTEAFF. The CDR3 DNA reads as TGTGCCAGCAGTTTATTACAGGGGGGCTTGAACACTGAAGCTTTCTTT.

The rearrangement uses TRBV2 and TRBJ2-3, with 10 bases aligning to TRBD2. The J segment lost 5 bases and the V segment lost 7 bases, leaving 9 bases of the junction unmatched. Germline CDR1 is SNHLY and CDR2 is FYNNEI. CDR3 length equals 15 residues. CDR3 DNA sequence: TGTGCCAGCAACGGAGCGGGGGGGCCCGGAGATACGCAGTATTTT. Translating gives CASNGAGGPGDTQYF.

This clone was recorded once. The rearrangement links TRBV30 to TRBJ1-1; TRBD1 aligns across 7 bases. The ends lost 5 bases at V and 3 bases at J; junction bases unmatched: 12. Germline V lookup: CDR1 GTSNPN, CDR2 SVGIG (reference sequence). The CDR3 runs to 15 residues. The CDR3 coding sequence is TGTGCCTGGGGGAAGACAGGGCGGAAAGACACTGAAGCTTTCTTT. Translation gives CAWGKTGRKDTEAFF. Full variable domain (missing parts from reference TRBV30 and TRBJ1-1): SQTIHQWPATLVQPVGSPLSLECTVEGTSNPNLYWYRQAAGRGLQLLFYSVGIGQISSEVPQNLSASRPQDRQFILSSKKLLLSDSGFYLCAWGKTGRKDTEAFFGQGTRLTVV.

The chain has TRBV30 and TRBJ1-2; 9 bases agree with TRBD1. The V segment lost 1 base and the J segment 5 bases; nucleotides outside the gene matches: 5. This CDR3 region has 14 residues. Germline assignment: CDR1 GTSNPN and CDR2 SVGIG (reference sequence). This CDR3 reads CAWSDGQGTYGYTF. The CDR3 DNA follows: TGTGCCTGGAGTGACGGACAGGGGACGTATGGCTACACCTTC.

This clone was seen just once. The gene calls are TRBV5-6 and TRBJ1-4, with TRBD1 matching over 10 bases. The trim removed 4 bases at V and 7 bases at J, leaving 4 bases unmatched. CDR1 is SGHDT and CDR2 is YYEEEE in the germline V gene. The CDR3 is 14 residues long. In DNA, the CDR3 is TGTGCCAGCAGCACCGGGACAGGGGTTGAAAAACTGTTTTTT. Protein sequence: CASSTGTGVEKLFF.

The CDR3 bases are TGTGCCAGCAGTCAACAGGGGGTGTATGGCTACACCTTC. As protein: CASSQQGVYGYTF. The genes are TRBV6-6 and TRBJ1-2, with 8 positions matching TRBD1. The germline gives CDR1 MNHNY, CDR2 SVGAGI (reference sequence). Trimming at V came to 5 bases and at J to 5 bases, leaving 4 bases not matched to a gene. The CDR3 length is 13 residues.

This clone was detected only once. The V call is TRBV7-2, the J call TRBJ2-7; 10 bases align to TRBD2. Germline V CDR1 and CDR2: SGHTA, FQGNSA. The CDR3 has 16 residues. The ends lost 0 bases at V and 2 bases at J; junction bases unmatched: 4. The CDR3 loop reads CASSLALLAGTYEQYF. In nucleotides, the CDR3 is TGTGCCAGCAGCTTAGCCCTACTAGCGGGGACCTACGAGCAGTACTTC.

The chain employs TRBV27 and TRBJ1-2, with TRBD1 as a possible D gene (6 bases). CDR1 MNHEY and CDR2 SMNVEV come from the germline V gene (reference sequence). The CDR3 is 15 residues long. V was trimmed by 2 bases and J by 4 bases, leaving 14 bases between them. The CDR3 DNA follows: TGTGCCAGCAGTTTAATGGCAGGGGCGGGCTATGGCTACACCTTC. It translates to CASSLMAGAGYGYTF.

The rearrangement joins TRBV2 to TRBJ2-7, with D possibly TRBD1 on 5 matching bases. V lost 4 bases, J lost 4 bases, and 14 bases lay in between. Looked up from germline, CDR1 is SNHLY and CDR2 is FYNNEI. This CDR3 is 14 amino acids long. DNA of the CDR3: TGTGCCAGCAGTGGCGACAGAAAGGTTTACGAGCAGTACTTC. Protein: CASSGDRKVYEQYF.